Listed below are T cell receptor beta chains from one sample, sequenced in a study of T cell repertoires in cytomegalovirus infection. Which antigens these TCRs recognize remains unknown. TCRdb passed the reads through MiXCR, listing each CDR3 protein once. Among under 500,000 distinct CDR3 sequences listed, approximately 40% were seen once. Sequencing was performed on cultured PBMCs, taken from culture after CMV antigen stimulation. All receptors derive from a human donor in good health (CMV status not recorded). Some clones in this sample may be carry-over from other donors' samples. The CDR3 runs from the conserved cysteine through the conserved F or W. A D gene is named only where the DNA matches it firmly. Expanded clones get a size class; other rows say once, few or many, or leave the size out.

TRBJ2-1 TRBD1 - TRBV6-2/TRBV6-3 CASKETGTRHNEQFF TGTGCCAGCAAGGAGACAGGGACACGACACAATGAGCAGTTCTTC
TRBJ2-7 - - TRBV7-6 CASSLQGRGVDEQYF TGTGCCAGCAGCTTACAAGGACGGGGAGTCGACGAGCAGTACTTC
TRBJ2-5 TRBD1 - TRBV11-2 CASSSWTGGWETQYF TGTGCCAGCAGCTCATGGACAGGGGGTTGGGAGACCCAGTACTTC
TRBJ2-3 - few TRBV7-2 CASSLAQGGSGAQYF TGTGCCAGCAGCTTAGCCCAGGGAGGCTCCGGGGCGCAGTATTTT
TRBJ2-3 TRBD2 few TRBV7-2 CASSLAPGGLESDTQYF TGTGCCAGCAGCTTAGCGCCGGGGGGGCTCGAATCGGATACGCAGTATTTT
TRBJ2-3 - - TRBV2 CASSDGGNTQYF TGTGCCAGCAGTGATGGGGGGAATACGCAGTATTTT
TRBJ1-2 - - TRBV19 CATSRVNYGYTF TGTGCCACCTCAAGGGTGAACTATGGCTACACCTTC
TRBJ1-1 - - TRBV3-1 CASSQGRENTEAFF TGTGCCAGCAGCCAAGGCAGGGAGAACACTGAAGCTTTCTTT
TRBJ1-5 - - TRBV7-2 CASSRAGVGQPQHF TGTGCCAGCAGCAGAGCAGGGGTTGGACAGCCCCAGCATTTT
TRBJ2-3 - - TRBV20-1 CSASRDTQYF TGCAGTGCTAGTCGGGATACGCAGTATTTT
TRBJ2-1 TRBD2 - TRBV7-4 CASSPTSGRRDEQFF TGTGCCAGCAGCCCGACTAGCGGGAGACGCGATGAGCAGTTCTTC
TRBJ2-3 - - TRBV6-8 CASRLSPGSAGNTQYF TGTGCCAGCAGGCTTTCTCCGGGTTCAGCAGGGAATACGCAGTATTTT
TRBJ1-2 - - TRBV7-2 CASSQGTSHGYTF TGTGCCAGCAGCCAAGGGACAAGCCATGGCTACACCTTC
TRBJ2-3 - few TRBV7-2 CASSLVAAGPWGTDTQYF TGTGCCAGCAGCTTAGTGGCGGCAGGGCCCTGGGGCACAGATACGCAGTATTTT
TRBJ2-3 TRBD2 - TRBV7-2 CASSFLTSAPGTDTQYF TGTGCCAGCAGCTTCCTAACTAGCGCCCCTGGCACAGATACGCAGTATTTT
TRBJ2-3 - - TRBV7-2 CASSLRQCTDTQYF TGTGCCAGCAGCTTAAGACAGTGCACAGATACGCAGTATTTT
TRBJ1-2 - few TRBV2 CASSAQGSHYGYTF TGTGCCAGCAGTGCCCAGGGGTCCCACTATGGCTACACCTTC
TRBJ1-3 - - TRBV11-3 CASSVFTRVSGNTIYF TGTGCCAGCAGCGTTTTTACGAGGGTCTCTGGAAACACCATATATTTT
TRBJ2-5 - - TRBV2 CASSEGQGIQETQYF TGTGCCAGCAGTGAAGGGCAGGGGATCCAAGAGACCCAGTACTTC
TRBJ1-1 - once TRBV27 CASSTSSLNTEAFF TGTGCCAGCAGTACCTCGTCCCTGAACACTGAAGCTTTCTTT
TRBJ2-5 TRBD1 few TRBV7-8 CASSRGRAQETQYF TGTGCCAGCAGCAGGGGGCGGGCTCAAGAGACCCAGTACTTC
TRBJ2-3 - - TRBV7-3 CASSHRTGADTQYF TGTGCCAGCAGCCACCGGACCGGGGCAGATACGCAGTATTTT